A selection of T cell receptor beta chains follows, all from one sample in a study of shared clonotypes between healthy human individuals. Generated by immunoSEQ multiplex PCR, the TCRdb table keeps only in-frame clones and is missing some. The repertoire holds around 700,000 clones, with roughly 78% as singletons. The material sequenced was memory CD4+ T cells sorted from blood. All receptors derive from a woman in her 30s in good health. Both conserved end residues are part of each CDR3. The order of the fields is clone size, V gene, J gene, D gene, CDR3 protein, CDR3 DNA. A D gene is named only where the DNA matches it firmly. The size field is filled for only some rows; it gives once, few, many or a size class.

once	TRBV19	TRBJ2-7	.	CASSIGGIGYEQYF	TGTGCCAGTAGTATAGGTGGGATTGGCTACGAGCAGTACTTC
few	TRBV19	TRBJ2-5	.	CASSAGDRTSQYF	TGTGCCAGTAGTGCTGGGGACCGGACTTCCCAGTACTTC
.	TRBV6-6	TRBJ1-2	.	CASSYSIVYGYTF	TGTGCCAGCAGTTACTCGATTGTCTATGGCTACACCTTC
.	TRBV9	TRBJ2-7	TRBD2	CASSVVSGSYEQYF	TGTGCCAGCAGCGTAGTTAGCGGGAGTTACGAGCAGTACTTC
.	TRBV11-2	TRBJ2-2	TRBD2	CASSLRGAGAGELFF	TGTGCCAGCAGCTTGCGGGGGGCCGGGGCCGGGGAGCTGTTTTTT
few	TRBV6-5	TRBJ2-6	.	CASSYLAKPGANVLTF	TGTGCCAGCAGTTACCTTGCGAAACCCGGGGCCAACGTCCTGACTTTC
.	TRBV28	TRBJ1-2	.	CASSDNRPKYRDYGYTF	TGTGCCAGCAGCGACAATCGGCCCAAATACAGGGACTATGGCTACACCTTC
.	TRBV5-1	TRBJ1-3	.	CASSYRGGAGNTIYF	TGCGCCAGCAGCTACCGCGGGGGTGCTGGAAACACCATATATTTT
.	TRBV7-9	TRBJ2-3	.	CASSLAGGTDTQYF	TGTGCCAGCAGCTTAGCGGGAGGCACAGATACGCAGTATTTT
.	TRBV19	TRBJ2-1	TRBD2	CASSRTSGRSYNEQFF	TGTGCCAGTAGTCGGACTAGCGGGAGATCCTACAATGAGCAGTTCTTC
.	TRBV27	TRBJ2-6	.	CASRPTGGAGANVLTF	TGTGCCAGCAGGCCGACCGGGGGAGCTGGGGCCAACGTCCTGACTTTC
.	TRBV10-2	TRBJ2-5	TRBD2	CASSEPAGGRETQYF	TGCGCCAGCAGTGAACCCGCGGGAGGGCGGGAGACCCAGTACTTC
.	TRBV18	TRBJ1-4	.	CASSPQGTNEKLFF	TGTGCCAGCTCACCCCAGGGGACTAATGAAAAACTGTTTTTT
many	TRBV28	TRBJ2-7	TRBD2	CASSTGTSGYEQYF	TGTGCCAGCAGTACCGGGACTAGCGGCTACGAGCAGTACTTC
.	TRBV6-1	TRBJ1-2	.	CASSEALQGFGNGYTF	TGTGCCAGCAGTGAAGCGCTTCAGGGTTTTGGGAATGGCTACACCTTC
.	TRBV18	TRBJ2-6	.	CASSPEFGAAGANVLTF	TGTGCCAGCTCACCAGAGTTCGGGGCGGCTGGGGCCAACGTCCTGACTTTC
.	TRBV30	TRBJ2-6	.	CAWTLVLPSGANVLTF	TGTGCCTGGACTCTAGTTTTGCCATCGGGGGCCAACGTCCTGACTTTC
.	TRBV11-2	TRBJ2-1	TRBD1	CASSSSWGTGGPHEQFF	TGTGCCAGCAGCTCCAGTTGGGGAACAGGGGGCCCACATGAGCAGTTCTTC
.	TRBV25-1	TRBJ2-3	TRBD2	CASSVGVLAGVYTQYF	TGTGCCAGCAGTGTTGGGGTGCTAGCGGGAGTGTATACGCAGTATTTT
.	TRBV7-8	TRBJ1-5	.	CASQNENNQPQHF	TGTGCCTCACAGAACGAGAACAATCAGCCCCAGCATTTT
few	TRBV29-1	TRBJ1-2	TRBD1	CSGGQGTNYGYTF	TGCAGCGGAGGACAGGGGACTAACTATGGCTACACCTTC
.	TRBV5-6	TRBJ2-6	.	CASSGRDVLGANVLTF	TGTGCCAGCAGCGGACGGGACGTTTTGGGGGCCAACGTCCTGACTTTC
few	TRBV11-2	TRBJ2-2	TRBD1	CASRNLGQGNTGELFF	TGTGCCAGCAGAAACTTGGGACAGGGCAACACCGGGGAGCTGTTTTTT
once	TRBV5-6	TRBJ2-3	TRBD2	CASSSSSGQRPQYF	TGTGCCAGCAGCTCCTCTAGCGGGCAAAGACCCCAGTATTTT
once	TRBV5-6	TRBJ2-1	.	CASSLGIRGTYNEQFF	TGTGCCAGCAGCTTGGGAATAAGGGGTACCTACAATGAGCAGTTCTTC
.	TRBV28	TRBJ1-1	.	CASSFPRVSEAFF	TGTGCCAGCAGTTTCCCCAGGGTGTCTGAAGCTTTCTTT
few	TRBV7-2	TRBJ2-7	TRBD2	CASSPRQAPRLAGDEQYF	TGTGCCAGCAGCCCCCGACAGGCGCCTAGACTAGCGGGAGACGAGCAGTACTTC
.	TRBV30	TRBJ1-1	TRBD1	CAWGGQATEAFF	TGTGCCTGGGGGGGACAGGCCACTGAAGCTTTCTTT
.	TRBV4-2	TRBJ2-7	.	CASSQGNTDYEQYF	TGTGCCAGCAGCCAAGGGAACACAGATTACGAGCAGTACTTC
.	TRBV4-1	TRBJ2-7	.	CASSQLLGSPLLYEQYF	TGCGCCAGCAGCCAGCTACTTGGCTCCCCCCTCTTATACGAGCAGTACTTC
.	TRBV28	TRBJ1-5	.	CASSLVGATYPYFGQPQHF	TGTGCCAGCAGTTTGGTGGGGGCAACATACCCTTATTTTGGACAGCCCCAGCATTTT
.	TRBV5-4	TRBJ2-7	TRBD1	CASSLRGTGGNEQYF	TGTGCCAGCAGCTTAAGGGGGACAGGAGGAAACGAGCAGTACTTC
few	TRBV7-2	TRBJ2-7	TRBD2	CASSVMGLADYEQYF	TGTGCCAGCAGCGTAATGGGACTAGCAGACTACGAGCAGTACTTC
.	TRBV30	TRBJ1-2	.	CAWNLLRRYTF	TGTGCCTGGAATCTTCTTAGACGCTACACCTTC
.	TRBV9	TRBJ1-3	.	CASSVAGPTSGNTIYF	TGTGCCAGCAGCGTAGCTGGGCCTACCTCTGGAAACACCATATATTTT
few	TRBV5-4	TRBJ1-4	TRBD1	CASSMDRGNEKLFF	TGTGCCAGCAGCATGGACAGGGGGAACGAAAAACTGTTTTTT
.	TRBV4-2	TRBJ2-7	TRBD2	CASSQSLAGEYEQYF	TGTGCCAGCAGCCAATCATTAGCGGGTGAATACGAGCAGTACTTC
.	TRBV6-5	TRBJ2-5	TRBD1	CASSLGTGGRETQYF	TGTGCCAGCAGTCTGGGGACAGGGGGAAGGGAGACCCAGTACTTC
.	TRBV6-1	TRBJ2-3	.	CASSEAGPTQYF	TGTGCCAGCAGTGAAGCGGGACCCACGCAGTATTTT
few	TRBV7-9	TRBJ2-7	.	CASRLEGNYEQYF	TGTGCCAGCAGGTTGGAGGGCAACTACGAGCAGTACTTC